This is a list of T cell receptor beta chains from one sample in a study of identical twins. From the 5' RACE reads, TCRdb called clonotypes with MiXCR, one entry per CDR3 protein. The data show about 480,000 distinct CDR3 sequences, 14% seen once. This sample also appeared in a second study, on yellow fever vaccine responses in identical twins.

Material for sequencing was CD4+ T cells sorted from blood. The source is a woman younger than 30 in good health. CDR3s include the opening cysteine and the closing phenylalanine or tryptophan. Fields, in order: J gene, clone size, V gene, D gene, CDR3 DNA, CDR3 protein. The D gene is left open where the match is weak. Clone size is shown for a subset of rows, as once, few, many or a class of expanded clone.

>TRBJ2-1|few|TRBV5-1|TRBD2
TGCGCCAGCAGCTTGGCTACTAGCGGGAGCAATGAGCAGTTCTTC
CASSLATSGSNEQFF
>TRBJ2-1|NA|TRBV19|TRBD1
TGTGCCAGTAGCCCAAGAGGGCTCAGGGGGTCCTACAATGAGCAGTTCTTC
CASSPRGLRGSYNEQFF
>TRBJ2-7|few|TRBV7-2|NA
TGTGCCAGCAGCTCATATTCCGCATCCTACGAGCAGTACTTC
CASSSYSASYEQYF
>TRBJ2-7|few|TRBV7-9|NA
TGTGCCAGCAGCTTAGCGTTACAGCGGACCTACGAGCAGTACTTC
CASSLALQRTYEQYF
>TRBJ2-7|NA|TRBV10-2|TRBD1
TGCGCCAGCAGTGATCCTTCGGACAGGGGAAATTTC
CASSDPSDRGNF
>TRBJ1-1|NA|TRBV7-9|NA
TGTGCCAGCAGATTGTCCAACACTGAAGCTTTCTTT
CASRLSNTEAFF
>TRBJ2-7|NA|TRBV20-1|TRBD2
TGCAGTGCAATACTAGCGGGGGGGCTTAGCGAGCAGTACTTC
CSAILAGGLSEQYF
>TRBJ2-2|NA|TRBV10-2|NA
TGCGCCAGCAGTACTATTAGCGGTTCGGAGCGCACCGGGGAGCTGTTTTTT
CASSTISGSERTGELFF
>TRBJ2-5|NA|TRBV7-6|NA
TGTGCCAGCAGCTTAGGTTTGCCGGTACAAGAGACCCAGTACTTC
CASSLGLPVQETQYF
>TRBJ2-1|NA|TRBV28|NA
TGTGCCAGCCTCGTGCGGGGGCGCGCCAATGAGCAGTTCTTC
CASLVRGRANEQFF
>TRBJ2-1|many|TRBV7-3|TRBD1
TGTGCCAGCAGCATTACAGGGGGCAATGAGCAGTTCTTC
CASSITGGNEQFF
>TRBJ2-1|few|TRBV7-2|NA
TGTGCCAGCAGCTCCCCCTTAACTAGTATTATCGATGAGCAGTTCTTC
CASSSPLTSIIDEQFF